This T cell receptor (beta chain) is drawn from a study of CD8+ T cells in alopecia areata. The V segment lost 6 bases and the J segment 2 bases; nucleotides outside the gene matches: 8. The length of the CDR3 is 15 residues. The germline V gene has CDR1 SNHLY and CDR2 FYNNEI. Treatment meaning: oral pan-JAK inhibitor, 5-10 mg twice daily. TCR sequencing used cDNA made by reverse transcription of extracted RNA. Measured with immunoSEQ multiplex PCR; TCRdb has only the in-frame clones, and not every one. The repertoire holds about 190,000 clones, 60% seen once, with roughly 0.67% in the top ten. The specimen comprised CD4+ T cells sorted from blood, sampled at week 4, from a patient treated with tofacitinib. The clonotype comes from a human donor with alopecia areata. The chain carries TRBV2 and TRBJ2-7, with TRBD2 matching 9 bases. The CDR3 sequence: CASSPLAGGPYEQYF. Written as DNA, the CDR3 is TGTGCCAGCAGCCCGCTCGCGGGAGGGCCCTACGAGCAGTACTTC.